Included here is one TCR beta chain sequence, with context. It lacks a known antigen. Base qualities are not provided; no much larger clone lies one nucleotide away. Libraries came from the immunoSEQ multiplex PCR assay. The paper's data handling went like this. To diagnose cytomegalovirus status from the catalog of TCR beta chain sequences, a statistical classification framework was built. TCRdb carries this immuneACCESS record with in-frame sequences only. Its versions omit some clonotypes, under half of them owing to an unresolved V gene in the studies checked, with the rest unexplained. The D gene and trimming were derived from the DNA, and the V and J assignments and clone size from that table. The table for this sample lists hundreds of thousands of clones; 86% of them were counted only once. Under 0.9% of the sample is in the top ten clones. The sample originates from a study of cytomegalovirus exposure and HLA in healthy donors (dated 2017 in TCRdb). For context, the study as a whole: According to a later analysis, one platform produced both the 100 to 150 validation repertoires and the 550 to 800 repertoires of the first cohort. The aim of the study was to test whether cataloging public T cell receptors could identify signatures of past pathogen exposure. In addition to the first cohort of roughly 700 subjects, a separate validation cohort of approximately 130 different subjects was used. The study combined high-throughput TCR immunosequencing, statistical association of individual TCRs with disease status, and machine learning to predict cytomegalovirus infection status.

The study at large found these results: Most TCR sequences were seen in very few donors, while some public TCRs were found in many individuals. Subsequent analysis determined that TCRs grouped into clusters in the first cohort also showed a tendency toward co-occurrence across the 90 to 150 validation repertoires, and about 93% of cluster scores exceeded 0. The authors suggested that the approach could potentially be generalized to other disease states and immunological phenotypes. A total of about 180 TCR beta chains were listed by the study as associated with cytomegalovirus. A later analysis lacked HLA typing for the validation cohort, so it scored co-occurrence in that cohort across all 110 or so repertoires. Three of the identified cytomegalovirus-associated TCR beta chains were confirmed in vitro to be specific for cytomegalovirus antigens. The classifier was reported to diagnose cytomegalovirus status with high specificity and sensitivity in both the original cohort and the validation cohort.

The trim is 1 base for V and 2 bases for J, with a gap of 8 bases between the germline ends. Its CDR3 holds 15 amino acids, cysteine through phenylalanine. Just the 45-base CDR3 DNA is kept, in frame starting at base 1. The germline V gene (reference sequence) yields MNHNY for CDR1 and SVGAGI for CDR2. Separate from the roughly 650-subject first cohort, the validation cohort of around 130 subjects was the group to which the donors belonged. The receptor was derived from a woman under 30 in good health and CMV-seronegative. This sequence uses TRBV6-6 and TRBJ1-4; a weak D assignment points to TRBD1 (6 bases agree). The sequencing sample was made of PBMCs. CDR3 loop: CASSYFRGTNEKLFF. The DNA sequence is given as TGTGCCAGCAGTTACTTTAGGGGGACTAATGAAAAACTGTTTTTT.